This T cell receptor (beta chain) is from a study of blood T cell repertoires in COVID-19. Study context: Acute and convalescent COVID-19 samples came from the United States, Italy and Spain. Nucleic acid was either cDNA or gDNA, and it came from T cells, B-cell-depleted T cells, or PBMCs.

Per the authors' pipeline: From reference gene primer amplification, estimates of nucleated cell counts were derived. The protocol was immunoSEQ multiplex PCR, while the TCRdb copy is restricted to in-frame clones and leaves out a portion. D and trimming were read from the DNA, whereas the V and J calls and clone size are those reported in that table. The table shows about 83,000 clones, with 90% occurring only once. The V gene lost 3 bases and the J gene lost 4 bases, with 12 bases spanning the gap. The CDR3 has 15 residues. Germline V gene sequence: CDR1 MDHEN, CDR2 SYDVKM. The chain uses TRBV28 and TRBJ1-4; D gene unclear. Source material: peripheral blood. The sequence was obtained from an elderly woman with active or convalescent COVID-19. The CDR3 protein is CASSFGTGNNEKLFF. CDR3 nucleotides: TGTGCCAGCAGTTTTGGCACGGGGAATAATGAAAAACTGTTTTTT.